This entry lists 19 T cell receptor beta chains sequenced from one sample in a study of beta chain features in type 1 diabetes (dated by TCRdb to the late 2010s). Points the paper makes about the study in general: A moderate but significant shortening of TCRB CDR3 length was observed in type 1 diabetes patients in all four CD4+ subsets.

Antigens of these TCRs are unknown. The receptor library was made with the immunoSEQ multiplex PCR assay. The entire isolated RNA was reverse transcribed using the High Capacity cDNA Reverse Transcription Kit, and thus expressed TCRB transcripts were sequenced. As stored in TCRdb, this immuneACCESS dataset retains in-frame rearrangements with V and J assigned. A fraction of the clones does not appear; measured against another copy, unresolved V genes explain less than half of the discrepancy, and the remainder lacks a known reason. The sample table records roughly 260,000 clones; just over 20% of these occur just once. The ten largest clones add up to around 0.028% of the sample. Sequenced input: naive CD4+ T cells from blood. The cell subset or site label corresponds to: true naive CD4+ T cells. These receptors originate from a woman in her 40s with type 1 diabetes.

The J gene is TRBJ2-2, the V gene TRBV19; D is undetermined. Per germline, CDR1 LNHDA and CDR2 SQIVND (reference sequence). Trimming cost V 5 bases and J 0 bases, with 10 bases left between them. CDR3 length: 15 amino acids. CDR3 DNA: TGTGCCAGTAGTCCCCCGGGTCCGAACACCGGGGAGCTGTTTTTT. This gives the protein CASSPPGPNTGELFF.

The V gene is TRBV7-3, the J gene TRBJ1-2, with a possible D match to TRBD1 (6 bases). Trimming shortened V by 5 bases and J by 4 bases, and 14 bases separated the two germline ends. The germline V gene has CDR1 SGHTA and CDR2 FQGTGA. The CDR3 spans 14 residues. The DNA for the CDR3 is TGTGCCAGCAGCCCCGGGGGGGCGAGCTATGGCTACACCTTC. It translates to CASSPGGASYGYTF.

This sequence joins TRBV7-8 and TRBJ2-5, with D tentatively TRBD2 (6 bases). The J call may be mistaken, given a closer DNA end match to TRBJ2-7. Germline CDR1 is SGHVS and CDR2 is FQNEAQ. This CDR3 has 13 residues. CDR3 amino acids: CASSQGTYYEQYF. The CDR3 nucleotides are TGTGCCAGCAGCCAAGGGACTTACTACGAGCAGTACTTC.

The table lists this clone with a few counts. Additional DNA sequences in this sample encode the identical CDR3. The genes are TRBV5-4 and TRBJ2-7; D gene ambiguous. The CDR3 sequence is 11 residues long. CDR1 is SGHNT and CDR2 is YYREEE in the germline V gene (reference sequence). The V gene lost 3 bases and the J gene lost 3 bases, with 4 bases spanning the gap. The CDR3 DNA reads as TGTGCCAGCAGCTCCTACTACGAGCAGTACTTC. Amino acid sequence: CASSSYYEQYF.

This clone was observed a handful of times. This chain connects TRBV18 to TRBJ1-4; no definite D call. Germline CDR1 and CDR2: KGHSH and LQKENI. The CDR3 is made up of 14 amino acids. V lost 2 bases and J lost 4, with 8 bases in between. CDR3 sequence reads: CASSPNSLNEKLFF. The CDR3 DNA follows: TGTGCCAGCTCACCAAACAGCCTTAATGAAAAACTGTTTTTT.

The chain carries TRBV29-1 and TRBJ2-1; 7 nucleotides align to TRBD2. J lost 8 bases, V lost 4 bases, and 11 bases had no gene match. This CDR3 contains 14 residues. The germline CDR1 and CDR2 sequences are SQVTM and ANQGSEA. The CDR3 sequence: CSVGNWEGLDEQFF. The CDR3 coding sequence is TGCAGCGTTGGTAATTGGGAGGGTTTGGATGAGCAGTTCTTC.

This clone was found a few times. This chain links TRBV30 with TRBJ1-5; D not certain. With 4 bases removed from V and 2 bases from J, the gap between germline ends came to 9 bases. CDR1 is GTSNPN and CDR2 is SVGIG in the germline V gene (reference sequence). The CDR3 extends over 13 amino acids. The CDR3 is CAWTRSGNQPQHF. The CDR3 DNA sequence: TGTGCCTGGACCCGTAGCGGCAATCAGCCCCAGCATTTT.

The chain is built from TRBV27 and TRBJ1-5; tentative D call: TRBD1 (5 bases). The germline CDR1 and CDR2 sequences are MNHEY and SMNVEV (reference sequence). V was shortened by 5 bases and J by 10 bases, with 12 bases between the two germline ends. This CDR3 contains 12 residues. CDR3 amino acids: CASSPWGRPQHF. The CDR3 DNA follows: TGTGCCAGCAGTCCCTGGGGCCGTCCCCAGCATTTT.

The genes are TRBV6-5 and TRBJ2-7, with 11 bases fitting TRBD1. The J segment lost 3 bases and the V segment lost 0 bases, leaving 4 bases of the junction unmatched. The CDR3 runs 16 residues. Germline CDR1 and CDR2: MNHEY and SVGAGI. The CDR3 DNA sequence: TGTGCCAGCAGTTACTCCCTTGGGACAGGGGGCTACGAGCAGTACTTC. Amino acids: CASSYSLGTGGYEQYF.

The rearrangement uses TRBV25-1 and TRBJ1-2, with 7 bases lining up with TRBD1. Trimming cost V 3 bases and J 3 bases; bases outside gene matches: 10. This CDR3 comprises 16 residues. The germline V gene has CDR1 MGHDK and CDR2 SYGVNS. The CDR3: CASSEAGGRGDYGYTF. The CDR3 nucleotides read TGTGCCAGCAGTGAGGCAGGGGGAAGGGGGGACTATGGCTACACCTTC.

The rearrangement joins TRBV27 to TRBJ2-1; 7 bases fit TRBD2. Germline V lookup: CDR1 MNHEY, CDR2 SMNVEV (reference sequence). The CDR3 is made up of 15 amino acids. The ends lost 1 base at V and 3 bases at J; junction bases unmatched: 3. The CDR3 nucleotides read TGTGCCAGCAGTTTATGGCTAGCGGTCTACAATGAGCAGTTCTTC. It yields the protein CASSLWLAVYNEQFF.

In this sample, this clone turned up a few times. The rearrangement uses TRBV7-2 and TRBJ2-7; D unresolved. Germline V CDR1 and CDR2: SGHTA, FQGNSA. This CDR3 has 14 residues. Trimming cost V 3 bases and J 0 bases, with 9 bases left between them. Here the CDR3 reads CASSFSAASYEQYF. For the CDR3, the DNA is TGTGCCAGCAGCTTCAGCGCGGCCTCCTACGAGCAGTACTTC.

Notes on this clone: This sample also contains other DNA sequences that code for the same CDR3. The V gene is TRBV14, the J gene TRBJ2-3; D is perhaps TRBD2 (5 bases). This CDR3 region has 12 residues. CDR1 and CDR2 from the germline V gene are SGHDN and FVKESK. Trimming shortened V by 1 base and J by 6 bases, and 5 bases separated the two germline ends. The CDR3, as DNA: TGTGCCAGCAGCCAAGGAGGGGATACGCAGTATTTT. It codes for CASSQGGDTQYF.

The gene calls are TRBV7-9 and TRBJ1-4; D uncertain. Germline V CDR1 and CDR2: SEHNR, FQNEAQ (reference sequence). The length of the CDR3 is 11 residues. V was clipped by 4 bases and J by 14 bases, with 11 bases between them. The CDR3 spells CASSYLERLFF. In DNA form, the CDR3 reads TGTGCCAGCAGCTACCTGGAGAGGCTGTTTTTT.

This clone has more than one count but fewer than ten. The CDR3 DNA sequence: TGTGCCAGCAGTGAAGGGTGGGGGACAAATGAAGCTTTCTTT. Translation: CASSEGWGTNEAFF. The chain carries TRBV25-1 and TRBJ1-1; TRBD1 might be the D (6 bases). Germline V lookup: CDR1 MGHDK, CDR2 SYGVNS. V lost 2 bases, J lost 7 bases, and 14 bases lay in between. The CDR3 is 14 amino acids.

This clone showed up just a few times. This chain uses TRBV19 with TRBJ1-5; no definite D call. The CDR3 length is 12 residues. The germline V gene encodes CDR1 LNHDA and CDR2 SQIVND (reference sequence). The germline V and J ends were trimmed by 5 bases and 7 bases, with 9 bases remaining between them. The CDR3 DNA follows: TGTGCCAGTAGTTCGGGGAGCCAGCCCCAGCATTTT. This gives the protein CASSSGSQPQHF.

This clone turned up a few times. V is TRBV29-1 and J is TRBJ2-7; 8 positions agree with TRBD1. J was trimmed by 9 bases and V by 0 bases; bases with no gene match: 7. The germline V gene encodes CDR1 SQVTM and CDR2 ANQGSEA. This CDR3 has 13 residues. The DNA for the CDR3 is TGCAGCGTTGAAGATCGGACAGGGATAGGGCAGTACTTC. This codes for CSVEDRTGIGQYF.

A few counts support this clone. V gene TRBV18 combines with J gene TRBJ2-7; 7 bases agree with TRBD2. There are 14 residues in the CDR3. V lost 6 bases, J lost 4 bases, and 9 bases stayed unmatched. Germline V CDR1 and CDR2: KGHSH, LQKENI. The CDR3 region has the DNA TGTGCCAGCTCGATAGCGGGTGAAAATTACGAGCAGTACTTC. This codes for CASSIAGENYEQYF.

This clone was observed a few times. The V and J genes are TRBV5-1 and TRBJ2-7; D is ambiguous. V shed 0 bases and J shed 0 bases, with 7 bases lying between them. The CDR3 contains 14 residues. CDR1 is SGHRS and CDR2 is YFSETQ in the germline V gene. The CDR3 protein is CASSLGYSSYEQYF. The CDR3 DNA reads as TGCGCCAGCAGCTTGGGATACAGCTCCTACGAGCAGTACTTC.